The 21 T cell receptor beta chains presented below share a single source sample, sequenced in a study of T and B cells in COVID-19 patients. Each TRB amplification used about 250-550 ng of genomic DNA from blood. BIOMED2 TRB-A/B primer pools were used in multiplex TRB PCR. TCRdb reanalysed the multiplex PCR reads using MiXCR and keeps one entry per CDR3 protein. The table has about 5,100 distinct CDR3 sequences, approximately 20% seen once; the top ten hold 3% to 4%. The sequenced sample consisted of blood. Receptors originate from a human donor with active COVID-19.

The gene calls are TRBV6-8 and TRBJ1-6; TRBD1 is a possible D gene (5 bases). V was trimmed by 6 bases and J by 5 bases, leaving 20 bases between them. The CDR3 covers 17 residues. CDR1 is MNHGY, CDR2 SAAAGT, per germline. CDR3 bases: TGTGCCAGCAGCCAGACTAGCGGGAGGGGACATAATTCACCCCTCCACTTT. As protein: CASSQTSGRGHNSPLHF.

This clonotype is medium-sized. The rearrangement joins TRBV5-6 to TRBJ2-3, with 8 bases lining up with TRBD2. CDR1 is SGHDT and CDR2 is YYEEEE in the germline V gene. Losses at the gene ends were 0 bases for V and 5 bases for J; bases not matched to a gene: 5. The CDR3 runs to 15 residues. CDR3 in DNA: TGTGCCAGCAGCTTGGACGGGAGGGCCGGAGATACGCAGTATTTT. Translation: CASSLDGRAGDTQYF.

The chain carries TRBV4-3 and TRBJ2-3; 12 positions match TRBD2. CDR1 LGHNA and CDR2 YSLEER come from the germline V gene. The CDR3 has 16 residues. Unmatched junction bases numbered 4, after V lost 0 bases and J lost 6 bases. The CDR3 region has the DNA TGCGCCAGCAGCCAAGATCTAGCGGGGGGGCCGGATACGCAGTATTTT. It translates to CASSQDLAGGPDTQYF.

Sample share makes this clonotype medium-sized. The chain links TRBV27 to TRBJ2-1; the D gene is possibly TRBD1 (6 bases). Germline V gene lookup returns CDR1 MNHEY and CDR2 SMNVEV (reference sequence). Trimming took off 4 bases at V and 5 bases at J, with 12 bases between the two ends. This CDR3 is 14 amino acids long. For the CDR3, the DNA is TGTGCCAGCAGTTCGGCAGGGGTGGACAATGAGCAGTTCTTC. Protein product: CASSSAGVDNEQFF.

This clonotype was counted between two and nine times. The rearrangement joins TRBV5-6 to TRBJ1-1; D possibly corresponds to TRBD1 (5 bases). The CDR3 length is 16 residues. Trimming shortened V by 0 bases and J by 3 bases, and 15 bases separated the two germline ends. Germline values: CDR1 SGHDT, CDR2 YYEEEE. CDR3 residues: CASSLGGGGEDTEAFF. The CDR3 DNA follows: TGTGCCAGCAGCTTGGGGGGGGGGGGGGAGGACACTGAAGCTTTCTTT.

Only a few counts were recorded for this clonotype. The gene calls are TRBV20-1 and TRBJ2-5; 8 nucleotides agree with TRBD1. This CDR3 spans 13 amino acids. J lost 3 bases, V lost 3 bases, and 3 bases had no gene match. The germline V gene encodes CDR1 DFQATT and CDR2 SNEGSKA (reference sequence). The CDR3 spells CSASSGGEETQYF. The CDR3 region has the DNA TGCAGTGCTAGTTCAGGGGGCGAAGAGACCCAGTACTTC.

This clonotype is medium-sized. The V and J genes are TRBV19 and TRBJ1-5; D possibly corresponds to TRBD1 (5 bases). Trimming cost V 3 bases and J 2 bases, with 8 bases left between them. CDR1 LNHDA and CDR2 SQIVND come from the germline V gene (reference sequence). This CDR3 is 14 amino acids long. The CDR3 DNA reads TGTGCCAGTAGTATCCAGGGCGGCAATCAGCCCCAGCATTTT. Its protein is CASSIQGGNQPQHF.

This clonotype has more than one count but fewer than ten. This chain links TRBV5-5 with TRBJ1-6; the D is unclear. This CDR3 region has 12 residues. Per germline, CDR1 SGHKS and CDR2 YYEKEE (reference sequence). The germline V and J ends were trimmed by 0 bases and 11 bases, with 6 bases remaining between them. CDR3 protein: CASSLERPPLHF. The CDR3 DNA reads as TGTGCCAGCAGCTTGGAGAGACCACCCCTCCACTTT.

The V gene is TRBV5-1, the J gene TRBJ2-7; D is ambiguous. The CDR3 is 13 amino acids. V lost 4 bases to trimming and J lost 3 bases, with 11 bases between them. The germline CDR1 and CDR2 sequences are SGHRS and YFSETQ. CDR3 in amino acids: CASSLEIGYEQYF. The CDR3 DNA reads as TGCGCCAGCAGCCTGGAGATCGGCTACGAGCAGTACTTC.

By sample fraction, this clonotype is medium-sized. The chain uses TRBV27 and TRBJ2-6; 8 bases align to TRBD1. Unmatched junction bases numbered 16, after V lost 3 bases and J lost 3 bases. The CDR3 has 20 amino acids. Germline loops: CDR1 MNHEY, CDR2 SMNVEV (reference sequence). The CDR3 sequence: CASSFLSWAGGSNGANVLTF. The DNA for the CDR3 is TGTGCCAGCAGTTTTCTCTCTTGGGCAGGGGGCAGTAATGGGGCCAACGTCCTGACTTTC.

This clonotype has more than one count but fewer than ten. The chain links TRBV6-2 or TRBV6-3 to TRBJ2-1, with 12 bases matching TRBD2. Per germline, CDR1 MNHEY and CDR2 SVGEGT. CDR3 size: 15 residues. V shed 6 bases, J shed 0 bases, and the junction held 0 bases outside the gene matches. CDR3 in amino acids: CASRTSGSSYNEQFF. The DNA of the CDR3 is TGTGCCAGCAGGACTAGCGGGAGCTCCTACAATGAGCAGTTCTTC.

The chain employs TRBV20-1 and TRBJ1-5; the D is unclear. The germline V gene encodes CDR1 DFQATT and CDR2 SNEGSKA (reference sequence). V was cut by 4 bases and J by 2 bases, with 18 bases left in between. This CDR3 has 16 amino acids. The CDR3 protein is CSAKSNDNLRNQPQHF. CDR3 coding DNA: TGCAGTGCTAAGTCTAACGACAACTTACGCAATCAGCCCCAGCATTTT.

J is TRBJ2-1 and V is TRBV7-3; D possibly matches TRBD1 or TRBD2 (6 bases each). The CDR3 is 15 amino acids. V lost 5 bases, J lost 2 bases, and 13 bases lay in between. CDR1 SGHTA and CDR2 FQGTGA come from the germline V gene. CDR3 coding DNA: TGTGCCAGCAGCCTTGGGGGGCAGCCCTACAATGAGCAGTTCTTC. Encoded protein: CASSLGGQPYNEQFF.

By share, this clonotype ranks as medium-sized. V gene TRBV19 combines with J gene TRBJ1-1, with D possibly being TRBD1 (6 bases). Trimming stripped 1 base from V and 8 bases from J, with 8 bases between. Germline assignment: CDR1 LNHDA and CDR2 SQIVND (reference sequence). This CDR3 is 12 amino acids long. The chain's CDR3 is CASSIGGAEAFF. In nucleotides, the CDR3 is TGTGCCAGTAGTATAGGGGGGGCAGAAGCTTTCTTT.

The table lists this clonotype with a count of one. A read error may explain this, as a much larger clone is one base away. The V and J genes are TRBV18 and TRBJ2-7; a weak D match, TRBD2 (5 bases). The CDR3 is 15 residues long. Between the trimmed V and J ends, which lost 4 bases and 2 bases, there was a span of 15 bases. Per germline, CDR1 KGHSH and CDR2 LQKENI. The CDR3 bases are TGTGCCAGCTCACACGGGGATTATATCACCTACGAGCAGTACTTC. Translating gives CASSHGDYITYEQYF.

This clonotype came up once. The chain couples TRBV19 to TRBJ2-7; 8 bases align to TRBD1. V shed 6 bases and J 3 bases; nucleotides not matched to a gene: 1. The CDR3 extends over 12 amino acids. CDR1 and CDR2 from the germline V gene are LNHDA and SQIVND (reference sequence). The CDR3 region is CASSGTGYEQYF. In DNA, the CDR3 is TGTGCCAGTAGCGGGACAGGCTACGAGCAGTACTTC.

This clonotype rates as medium-sized. The chain employs TRBV6-2 or TRBV6-3 and TRBJ2-2, with 7 nucleotides matching TRBD1. CDR3 size: 13 residues. In germline, CDR1 is MNHEY, CDR2 SVGEGT. V lost 10 bases and J lost 2; bases outside the gene matches: 4. The CDR3 region is CATRGGNTGELFF. For the CDR3, the DNA is TGTGCCACCAGAGGGGGCAACACCGGGGAGCTGTTTTTT.

The chain combines TRBV7-9 with TRBJ1-4; no definite D call. Germline assignment: CDR1 SEHNR and CDR2 FQNEAQ (reference sequence). The length of the CDR3 is 12 residues. With 11 bases removed from V and 3 bases from J, the gap between germline ends came to 10 bases. CDR3 bases: TGTGCCGGGTGGTTACCTAATGAAAAACTGTTTTTT. Translating gives CAGWLPNEKLFF.

The genes are TRBV6-2 or TRBV6-3 and TRBJ1-2, with D possibly being TRBD1 (5 bases). The CDR3 length is 15 residues. V lost 6 bases, J lost 4 bases, and 18 bases lay in between. Germline CDR1 is MNHEY and CDR2 is SVGEGT. The CDR3 reads CASSKREGNPYGYTF. The CDR3, as DNA: TGTGCCAGCAGCAAAAGGGAGGGGAACCCCTATGGCTACACCTTC.

This clonotype ranks as medium-sized. V is TRBV12-3 or TRBV12-4 and J is TRBJ2-1; D may match TRBD1 or TRBD2 (6 bases each). Trimming pared 3 bases from V and 3 bases from J, leaving 24 bases between. CDR3 length: 19 residues. This CDR3 is CASSFRGTAAGRGYNEQFF. In DNA, the CDR3 is TGTGCCAGCAGTTTCAGGGGCACAGCGGCGGGAAGGGGCTACAATGAGCAGTTCTTC.

This clonotype is labeled medium-sized. The rearrangement joins TRBV18 to TRBJ2-7; tentatively, D is TRBD1 (6 bases). Germline CDR1 is KGHSH and CDR2 is LQKENI. The V and J ends lost 3 bases and 3 bases respectively, with 9 bases between them. The CDR3 consists of 13 residues. The CDR3 region has the DNA TGTGCCAGCTCACCGGGCAGGGGCTACGAGCAGTACTTC. It translates to CASSPGRGYEQYF. Using reference TRBV18 and TRBJ2-7 for the parts outside the CDR3, the full variable domain is NAGVMQNPRHLVRRRGQEARLRCSPMKGHSHVYWYRQLPEEGLKFMVYLQKENIIDESGMPKERFSAEFPKEGPSILRIQQVVRGDSAAYFCASSPGRGYEQYFGPGTRLTVT.